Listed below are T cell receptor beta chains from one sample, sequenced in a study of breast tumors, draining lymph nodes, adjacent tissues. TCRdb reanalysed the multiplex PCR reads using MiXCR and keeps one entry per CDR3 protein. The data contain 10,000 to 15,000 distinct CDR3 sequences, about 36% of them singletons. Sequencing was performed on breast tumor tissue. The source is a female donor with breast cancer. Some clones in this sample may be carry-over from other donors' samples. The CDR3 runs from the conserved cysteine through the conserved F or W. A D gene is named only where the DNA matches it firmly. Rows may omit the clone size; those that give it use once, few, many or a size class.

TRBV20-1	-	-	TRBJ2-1	CSARLAQIYNGQFF	TGCAGTGCTAGGCTGGCGCAGATCTACAATGGGCAGTTCTTC
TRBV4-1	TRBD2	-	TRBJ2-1	CASSQQLAGGDEQFF	TGTGCCAGCAGCCAACAACTAGCGGGAGGCGATGAGCAGTTCTTC
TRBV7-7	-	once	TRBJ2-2	CASSFSGAGELFF	TGTGCTAGCAGCTTTTCGGGTGCCGGGGAGCTGTTTTTT
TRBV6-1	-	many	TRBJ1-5	CASRDGTTYSNQPQHF	TGTGCCAGCAGGGATGGGACAACTTATAGCAATCAGCCCCAGCATTTT
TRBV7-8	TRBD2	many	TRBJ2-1	CASSLVVGGSSYNEQFF	TGTGCCAGCAGCTTAGTGGTTGGCGGGAGCTCCTACAATGAGCAGTTCTTC
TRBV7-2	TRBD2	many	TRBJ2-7	CASSLKLTSGGPYEQYF	TGTGCCAGCAGCTTGAAACTGACTAGCGGGGGACCCTACGAGCAGTACTTC
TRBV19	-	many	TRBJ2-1	CASRPGQHYNEQFF	TGTGCCAGTAGACCTGGACAGCATTACAATGAGCAGTTCTTC
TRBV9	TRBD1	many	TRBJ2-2	CASSVGGTVEDTGELFF	TGTGCCAGCAGCGTAGGTGGGACAGTGGAAGACACCGGGGAGCTGTTTTTT
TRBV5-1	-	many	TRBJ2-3	CASLYGGSSTDTQYF	TGCGCCAGCCTTTACGGGGGTTCCAGCACAGATACGCAGTATTTT
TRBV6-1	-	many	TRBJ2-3	CASSEKRNTQYF	TGTGCCAGCAGTGAAAAGAGGAATACGCAGTATTTT
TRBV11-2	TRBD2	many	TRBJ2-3	CASSLVHAGGTDTQYF	TGTGCCAGCAGCTTAGTCCACGCGGGGGGCACAGATACGCAGTATTTT
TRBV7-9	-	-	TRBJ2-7	CASSLGRGHSYEQYF	TGTGCCAGCAGCTTAGGCAGGGGCCATTCCTACGAGCAGTACTTC
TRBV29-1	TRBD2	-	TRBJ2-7	CSVGSPSGNSYEQYF	TGCAGCGTTGGGAGCCCTAGCGGCAACTCCTACGAGCAGTACTTC
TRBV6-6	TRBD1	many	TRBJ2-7	CASSYLRGRDEQYF	TGTGCCAGCAGTTACCTCAGGGGGCGCGACGAGCAGTACTTC
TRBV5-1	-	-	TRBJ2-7	CASSQGTANSYEQYF	TGCGCCAGCAGCCAAGGGACGGCTAACTCCTACGAGCAGTACTTC
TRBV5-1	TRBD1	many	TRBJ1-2	CASSPGTGGAVYGYTF	TGCGCCAGCAGCCCAGGAACAGGGGGCGCGGTCTATGGCTACACCTTC
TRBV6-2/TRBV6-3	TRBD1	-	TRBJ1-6	CASSRDRGRKNSPLHF	TGTGCCAGCAGTCGCGACAGGGGGCGGAAGAATTCACCCCTCCACTTT
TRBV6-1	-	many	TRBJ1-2	CASSVGGIPNYGYTF	TGTGCCAGCAGTGTGGGCGGGATCCCTAACTATGGCTACACCTTC
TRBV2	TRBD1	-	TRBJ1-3	CASDRDGNTIYF	TGTGCCAGCGACAGGGATGGAAACACCATATATTTT
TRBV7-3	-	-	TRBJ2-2	CASSLGAERMNTRELFF	TGCGCCAGCAGCTTAGGAGCGGAGAGAATGAACACCAGGGAGCTGTTTTTT
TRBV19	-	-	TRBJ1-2	CASSIGLNYGYTF	TGTGCCAGTAGTATTGGGCTTAACTATGGCTACACCTTC
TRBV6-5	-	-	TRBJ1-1	CASKGGWDRAFF	TGTGCCAGCAAGGGGGGGTGGGATAGGGCTTTCTTT
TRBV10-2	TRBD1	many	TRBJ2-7	CASKGWDSEDF	TGCGCCAGCAAAGGATGGGACAGTGAGGACTTC